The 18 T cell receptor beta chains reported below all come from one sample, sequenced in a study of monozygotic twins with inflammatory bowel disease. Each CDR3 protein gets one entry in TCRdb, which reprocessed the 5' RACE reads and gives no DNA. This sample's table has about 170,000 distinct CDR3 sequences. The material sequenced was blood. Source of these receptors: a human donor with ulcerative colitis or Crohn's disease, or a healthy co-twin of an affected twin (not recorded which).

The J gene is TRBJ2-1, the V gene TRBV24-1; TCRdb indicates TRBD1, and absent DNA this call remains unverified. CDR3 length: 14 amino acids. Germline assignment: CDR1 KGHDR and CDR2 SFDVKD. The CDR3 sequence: CATSDTLGQGMWFF.

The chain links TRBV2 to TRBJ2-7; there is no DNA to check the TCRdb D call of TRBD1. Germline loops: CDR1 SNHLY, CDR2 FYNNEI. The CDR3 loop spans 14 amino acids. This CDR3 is CASREDRYSYEQYF.

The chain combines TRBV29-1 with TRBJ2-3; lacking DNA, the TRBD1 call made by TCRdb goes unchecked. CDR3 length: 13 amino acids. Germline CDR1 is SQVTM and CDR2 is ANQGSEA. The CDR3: CSLRGRNTDTQYF.

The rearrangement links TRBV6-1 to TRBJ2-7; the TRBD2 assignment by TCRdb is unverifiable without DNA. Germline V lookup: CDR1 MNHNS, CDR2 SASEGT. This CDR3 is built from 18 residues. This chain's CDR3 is CASSPRLAGGPSTREQYF.

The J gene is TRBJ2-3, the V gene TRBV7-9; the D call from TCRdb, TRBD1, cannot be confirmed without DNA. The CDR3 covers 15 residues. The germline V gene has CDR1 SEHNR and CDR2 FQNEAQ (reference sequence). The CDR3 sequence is CASTPTGFITDTQYF. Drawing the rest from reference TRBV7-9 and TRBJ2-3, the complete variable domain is DTGVSQNPRHKITKRGQNVTFRCDPISEHNRLYWYRQTLGQGPEFLTYFQNEAQLEKSRLLSDRFSAERPKGSFSTLEIQRTEQGDSAMYLCASTPTGFITDTQYFGPGTRLTVL.

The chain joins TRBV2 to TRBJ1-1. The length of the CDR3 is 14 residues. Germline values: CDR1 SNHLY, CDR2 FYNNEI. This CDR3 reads CASSVTGSNTEAFF.

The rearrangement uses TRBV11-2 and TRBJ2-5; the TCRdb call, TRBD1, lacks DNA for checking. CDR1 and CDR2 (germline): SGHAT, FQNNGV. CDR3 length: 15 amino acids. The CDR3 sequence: CASSPDPSAKETQYF.

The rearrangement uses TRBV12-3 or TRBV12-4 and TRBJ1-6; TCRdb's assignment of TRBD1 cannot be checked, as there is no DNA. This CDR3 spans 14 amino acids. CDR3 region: CASHHTGDGSPLHF.

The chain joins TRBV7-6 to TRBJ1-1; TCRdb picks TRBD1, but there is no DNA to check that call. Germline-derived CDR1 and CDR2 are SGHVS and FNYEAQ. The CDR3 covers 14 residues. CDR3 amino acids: CASSLADSSNEAFF.

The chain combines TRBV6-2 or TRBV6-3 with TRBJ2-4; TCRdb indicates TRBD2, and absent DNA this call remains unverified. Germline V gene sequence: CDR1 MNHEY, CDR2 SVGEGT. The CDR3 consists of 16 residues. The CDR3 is CASRTVAWGRENIQYF.

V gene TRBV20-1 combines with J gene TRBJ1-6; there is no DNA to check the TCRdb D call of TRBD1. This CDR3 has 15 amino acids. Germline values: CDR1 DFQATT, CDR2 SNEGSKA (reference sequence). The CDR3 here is CSASTVRTRNSPLHF.

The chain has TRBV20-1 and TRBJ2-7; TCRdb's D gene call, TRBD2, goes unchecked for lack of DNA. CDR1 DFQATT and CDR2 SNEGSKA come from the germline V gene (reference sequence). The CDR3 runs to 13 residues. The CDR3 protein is CSAQVLAGGEQYF.

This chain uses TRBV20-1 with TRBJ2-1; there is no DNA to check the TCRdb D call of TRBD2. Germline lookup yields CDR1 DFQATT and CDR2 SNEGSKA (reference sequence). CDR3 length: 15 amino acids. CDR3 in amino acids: CSALPLAGGLNEQFF.

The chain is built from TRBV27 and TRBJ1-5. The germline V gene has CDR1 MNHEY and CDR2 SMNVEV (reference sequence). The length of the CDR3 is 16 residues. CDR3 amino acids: CASSSGAFADNQPQHF.

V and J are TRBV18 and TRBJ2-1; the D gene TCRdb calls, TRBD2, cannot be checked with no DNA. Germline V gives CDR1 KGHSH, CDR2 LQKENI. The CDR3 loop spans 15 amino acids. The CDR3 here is CASSLQAGGYNEQFF.

This CDR3 is CASSQDGTGNEQFF. The chain links TRBV4-1 to TRBJ2-1. CDR3 length: 14 residues. CDR1 MGHRA and CDR2 YSYEKL come from the germline V gene.

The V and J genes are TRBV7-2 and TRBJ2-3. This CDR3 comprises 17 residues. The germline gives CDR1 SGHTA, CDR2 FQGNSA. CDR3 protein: CASSLVGRGLRTDTQYF.

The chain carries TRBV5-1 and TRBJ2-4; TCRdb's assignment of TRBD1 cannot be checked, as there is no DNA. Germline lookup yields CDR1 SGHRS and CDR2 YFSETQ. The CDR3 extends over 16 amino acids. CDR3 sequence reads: CASSLTGGLAKNIQYF.